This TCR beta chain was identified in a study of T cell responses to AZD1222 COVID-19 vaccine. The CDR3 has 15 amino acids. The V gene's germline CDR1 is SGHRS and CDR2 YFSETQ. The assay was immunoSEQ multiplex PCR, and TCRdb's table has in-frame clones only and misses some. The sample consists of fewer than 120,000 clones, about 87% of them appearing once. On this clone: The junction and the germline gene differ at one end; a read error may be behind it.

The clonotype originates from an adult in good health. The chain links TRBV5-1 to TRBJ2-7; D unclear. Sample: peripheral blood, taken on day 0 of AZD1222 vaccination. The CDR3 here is CASSSIPGPPNEQYF. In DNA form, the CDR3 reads TGCGCCAGCAGCTCGATTCCCGGACCACCCAACGAACAGTACTTC.